The present entry profiles one TCR beta chain with its context. Data came from immunoSEQ multiplex PCR; TCRdb stores just in-frame clones and leaves some out. The table shows 200,000 to 250,000 clones, with roughly nine tenths occurring only once. V gave up 4 bases and J gave up 1 base, with 11 bases separating them. Germline V gives CDR1 SGHDN, CDR2 FVKESK. The length of the CDR3 is 14 residues. This entry belongs to a study of blood T cell repertoires in COVID-19. The chain combines TRBV14 with TRBJ2-7; tentative D call: TRBD1 (6 bases). Specimen: PBMCs or T cells enriched from blood (not recorded which). The sequence came from a woman aged 18-30 years in a cohort exposed to, infected with or recovered from COVID-19 (not recorded which). The DNA for the CDR3 is TGTGCCAGCAGCCTCGACAGGTTTTCCTACGAGCAGTACTTC. Its translation: CASSLDRFSYEQYF.